This T cell receptor beta chain was sequenced for a study of OX40 agonist ivuxolimab in advanced cancers. Using immunoSEQ multiplex PCR, the repertoire was profiled, and TCRdb retains in-frame clones only, with some absent. The data hold tens of thousands of clones, with around 82% observed a single time. This clone was seen a few times. Trimming cost V 2 bases and J 0 bases, with 7 bases left between them. The CDR3 length is 15 residues. The chain uses TRBV23-1 and TRBJ2-2; a possible D gene is TRBD1 (6 bases). TRBV23-1 falls under the ORF class, with uncertain function. The source material was CD4+ or CD8+ T cells sorted from blood, sampled in a trial of the OX40 agonist ivuxolimab. This TCR came from an adult with an advanced solid tumor such as melanoma, head and neck, liver or kidney cancer. The CDR3 nucleotides are TGCGCCAGCAGTCAAACAGGGTCGAACACCGGGGAGCTGTTTTTT. Translation gives CASSQTGSNTGELFF.